The clone carrying this T cell receptor beta chain was counted a few times. The sample belongs to a study of cytomegalovirus exposure and HLA in healthy donors. 60 Vbeta and 13 Jbeta primers were used in PCR. Assay: immunoSEQ multiplex PCR; the TCRdb copy retains only in-frame clones and omits some. The sample lists tens of thousands of clones, roughly three quarters occurring once. V dropped 0 bases and J dropped 3 bases, with 17 bases sitting between them. Germline CDR1 SGHRS, CDR2 YFSETQ. The CDR3 length is 17 residues. The receptor comes from a woman in her fifties or sixties in good health and CMV-seropositive. Sequences were obtained from PBMCs. The chain uses TRBV5-1 and TRBJ2-3, with D possibly TRBD2 on 6 matching bases. This chain's CDR3 is CASSLALVAAGTDTQYF. For the CDR3, the DNA is TGCGCCAGCAGCTTGGCTTTGGTAGCGGCAGGAACAGATACGCAGTATTTT.